The sequence of this TCR beta chain was determined in a study of beta chain features in type 1 diabetes. There are 15 residues in the CDR3. V was shortened by 3 bases and J by 2 bases, with 15 bases between the two germline ends. Per the germline V gene, CDR1 is SQVTM and CDR2 is ANQGSEA. Of the isolated RNA, all was reverse transcribed, and so the sequenced material was expressed TCRB transcripts. Clones were read by immunoSEQ multiplex PCR, and TCRdb kept only the in-frame ones, dropping some. The sample yields around 250,000 clones, 20% to 25% seen once. Points from the study as a whole: Type 1 diabetes patients had moderately but significantly shorter TCRB CDR3s in all four CD4+ subsets.

This clone appeared a few times. No antigen is known for it. The TCR originated in a woman aged 30 to 39 with type 1 diabetes. The sequenced material came from naive CD4+ T cells from blood. V gene TRBV29-1 combines with J gene TRBJ2-3; tentative D call: TRBD2 (6 bases). CDR3 in DNA: TGCAGCGTTGATCGGGCGGGAACTGTCACAGATACGCAGTATTTT. It specifies CSVDRAGTVTDTQYF.